These T cell receptor beta chains were read from a single sample in a study of blood T cells in healthy people across ages. TCRdb called the 5' RACE reads again in MiXCR, with one record for every CDR3 protein. The sample includes about 640,000 distinct CDR3 sequences, 40% to 50% seen only once; the top ten take about 30%. Sequences were obtained from blood. These receptors originate from a man older than 75 in good health. The CDR3 runs from the conserved cysteine through the conserved F or W. The D gene is left open where the match is weak. Not all rows give a size; the values are once, few, many and, for expanded clones, a class.

TRBV11-2	TRBD2	TRBJ2-5	NA	CASRRAGIYQETQYF	TGTGCCAGCAGAAGAGCGGGGATTTACCAAGAGACCCAGTACTTC
TRBV2	NA	TRBJ1-5	NA	CASSVPGANQPQHF	TGTGCCAGCAGTGTCCCCGGGGCCAATCAGCCCCAGCATTTT
TRBV12-3/TRBV12-4	NA	TRBJ2-3	NA	CASSYGLQGDTQYF	TGTGCCAGCAGTTATGGTCTGCAGGGAGATACGCAGTATTTT
TRBV6-5	TRBD1	TRBJ2-1	NA	CASSYGQGAVNEQFF	TGTGCCAGCAGTTACGGACAGGGGGCGGTCAATGAGCAGTTCTTC
TRBV20-1	TRBD2	TRBJ2-1	NA	CSANPSGGRNEQFF	TGCAGTGCAAACCCTAGCGGGGGGCGGAATGAGCAGTTCTTC
TRBV30	NA	TRBJ2-5	few	CAGSGRETQYF	TGTGCCGGGAGTGGTCGAGAGACCCAGTACTTC
TRBV28	TRBD1	TRBJ1-2	once	CASSPGQGKIYGYTF	TGTGCCAGCAGTCCTGGACAGGGGAAGATCTATGGCTACACCTTC
TRBV20-1	NA	TRBJ2-1	few	CSARGAGLNEQFF	TGCAGTGCTAGAGGTGCAGGGTTGAATGAGCAGTTCTTC
TRBV20-1	NA	TRBJ1-2	once	CSARVAGVGVGYGYTF	TGCAGTGCTAGAGTGGCAGGGGTTGGCGTAGGCTATGGCTACACCTTC
TRBV5-5	TRBD1	TRBJ1-6	NA	CASSPRDRTYSPLHF	TGTGCCAGCAGCCCCCGGGACAGGACCTATTCACCCCTCCACTTT
TRBV10-1	TRBD2	TRBJ2-1	NA	CASSRASGSFDEQFF	TGCGCCAGCAGTCGGGCTAGCGGGAGTTTTGATGAGCAGTTCTTC
TRBV6-2/TRBV6-3	NA	TRBJ1-2	NA	CASSTLRLGGEKYGYTF	TGTGCCAGCAGTACCCTACGCTTGGGCGGAGAGAAGTATGGCTACACCTTC
TRBV20-1	NA	TRBJ2-3	many	CSARDSGKGDTQYF	TGCAGTGCTAGAGATAGTGGTAAAGGAGATACGCAGTATTTT
TRBV4-3	NA	TRBJ2-7	many	CASSQYGGPYEQYF	TGCGCCAGCAGCCAATACGGGGGCCCCTACGAGCAGTACTTC
TRBV29-1	NA	TRBJ2-6	many	CSVVRSGANVLTF	TGCAGCGTTGTGCGCTCTGGGGCCAACGTCCTGACTTTC
TRBV3-1	TRBD2	TRBJ2-1	NA	CASSHGGGTSFNEQFF	TGTGCCAGCAGCCACGGGGGCGGGACTAGTTTCAATGAGCAGTTCTTC
TRBV6-2/TRBV6-3	NA	TRBJ2-3	few	CASRIQGFDWADTQYF	TGTGCCAGCAGGATCCAGGGATTTGATTGGGCAGATACGCAGTATTTT
TRBV4-3	TRBD1	TRBJ1-4	NA	CASSQASQGATNEKLFF	TGCGCCAGCAGCCAAGCCTCACAGGGGGCAACTAATGAAAAACTGTTTTTT
TRBV5-1	TRBD2	TRBJ2-3	NA	CASSRTGTSGNTDTQYF	TGCGCCAGCAGCAGGACCGGGACTAGCGGGAATACAGATACGCAGTATTTT
TRBV3-1	TRBD1	TRBJ2-1	many	CASSPGTASYNEQFF	TGTGCCAGCAGCCCTGGGACAGCGAGCTACAATGAGCAGTTCTTC
TRBV7-2	TRBD2	TRBJ2-2	few	CASSLGTSGVPGELFF	TGTGCCAGCAGCTTAGGGACTAGCGGGGTTCCCGGGGAGCTGTTTTTT
TRBV5-6	NA	TRBJ1-1	NA	CASSLSSPGEAFF	TGTGCCAGCAGCTTGTCATCCCCAGGGGAAGCTTTCTTT
TRBV2	TRBD1	TRBJ2-3	many	CAIPKGQGSTDTQYF	TGTGCCATACCAAAGGGACAGGGTAGCACAGATACGCAGTATTTT
TRBV28	NA	TRBJ2-1	once	CASSNAVRNEQFF	TGTGCCAGCAGTAATGCCGTTCGAAATGAGCAGTTCTTC